Following are 27 T cell receptor beta chains from one sample sequenced in a study of lymphopenia after photon versus proton radiotherapy. TCRdb keeps only in-frame clones here, not all; method: immunoSEQ multiplex PCR. This sample yields 40,000 to 45,000 clones, of which approximately 86% are seen a single time; about 9.4% belongs to the top ten. Specimen: peripheral blood, collected from a patient treated with proton-based radiotherapy. Source of these receptors: a woman in her seventies with pancreatic cancer. Some clones in this sample may be carry-over from other donors' samples.

The chain links TRBV6-4 to TRBJ2-3, with 7 bases fitting TRBD2. With 6 bases clipped from V and 0 bases from J, the junction kept 9 bases outside the gene matches. The CDR3 has 16 residues. Germline V gives CDR1 MRHNA, CDR2 SNTAGT. This CDR3 is CASRDVGRESTDTQYF. In nucleotides, the CDR3 is TGTGCCAGCAGGGACGTGGGGCGGGAGAGCACAGATACGCAGTATTTT.

The chain uses TRBV28 and TRBJ1-1; D is perhaps TRBD1 (5 bases). There are 14 residues in the CDR3. Trimming removed 2 bases from V and 4 bases from J, with 11 bases in between. CDR1 and CDR2 (germline): MDHEN, SYDVKM. The CDR3 nucleotides read TGTGCCAGCAGTTTAGCCAGGGCATTCACTGAAGCTTTCTTT. Amino acids: CASSLARAFTEAFF.

The J gene is TRBJ2-1, the V gene TRBV6-5; D may match TRBD1 or TRBD2 (6 bases each). Trimming pared 6 bases from V and 3 bases from J, leaving 15 bases between. CDR3 length: 15 residues. Germline V lookup: CDR1 MNHEY, CDR2 SVGAGI. The CDR3, as DNA: TGTGCCAGCAGCCCTCGAGGGGGGCACTACAATGAGCAGTTCTTC. As protein: CASSPRGGHYNEQFF.

This chain joins TRBV7-2 and TRBJ1-1, with 7 positions matching TRBD1. Germline V CDR1 and CDR2: SGHTA, FQGNSA. Trimming removed 7 bases from V and 4 bases from J; junction bases left unmatched: 15. CDR3 length equals 16 residues. As DNA, the CDR3 is TGTGCCAGCACCCCCGGGGGCGCGACAGGGAGCACTGAAGCTTTCTTT. Amino acids: CASTPGGATGSTEAFF.

V and J are TRBV5-1 and TRBJ2-3; D is unclear. Trimming cost V 4 bases and J 5 bases, with 14 bases left between them. The CDR3 length is 14 residues. Germline-derived CDR1 and CDR2 are SGHRS and YFSETQ. Here the CDR3 DNA reads TGCGCCAGCAGCGGGGTGGCAGGCCGAGATACGCAGTATTTT. It is translated as CASSGVAGRDTQYF.

The genes are TRBV6-5 and TRBJ1-1, with D unclear. CDR1 is MNHEY and CDR2 is SVGAGI in the germline V gene. The V gene lost 5 bases and the J gene lost 3 bases, with 16 bases spanning the gap. The CDR3 runs 15 residues. The DNA of the CDR3 is TGTGCCAGCAGTGGCATCAGGACTAGTGACACTGAAGCTTTCTTT. It yields the protein CASSGIRTSDTEAFF.

The chain carries TRBV5-5 and TRBJ2-1; TRBD1 aligns across 10 bases. The CDR3 contains 15 residues. After removal of 4 bases from V and 2 bases from J, the junction contained 3 bases not matched to a gene. CDR1 is SGHKS, CDR2 YYEKEE, per germline (reference sequence). DNA of the CDR3: TGTGCCAGCAGCATTGGACAGGGGGCCTACAATGAGCAGTTCTTC. Its translation: CASSIGQGAYNEQFF.

V and J are TRBV30 and TRBJ2-3; D is perhaps TRBD1 or TRBD2 (5 bases each). This CDR3 contains 14 residues. CDR1 is GTSNPN and CDR2 is SVGIG in the germline V gene (reference sequence). With 4 bases removed from V and 2 bases from J, the gap between germline ends came to 13 bases. The CDR3: CAWNFGGATDTQYF. In DNA form, the CDR3 reads TGTGCCTGGAACTTTGGGGGAGCCACAGATACGCAGTATTTT.

V and J are TRBV6-1 and TRBJ1-1; 7 bases fit TRBD1. This CDR3 is built from 11 residues. J lost 8 bases, V lost 4 bases, and 1 base had no gene match. The germline V gene encodes CDR1 MNHNS and CDR2 SASEGT. CDR3: CASSAQGEAFF. In DNA form, the CDR3 reads TGTGCCAGCAGTGCACAGGGGGAAGCTTTCTTT.

The V and J genes are TRBV5-1 and TRBJ2-5; TRBD1 aligns across 9 bases. This CDR3 region has 14 residues. Trimming cost V 4 bases and J 5 bases; bases outside gene matches: 6. Per germline, CDR1 SGHRS and CDR2 YFSETQ. The CDR3 DNA is TGCGCCAGCAGCGTGGGGACAGGGCGCGAGACCCAGTACTTC. Translated: CASSVGTGRETQYF.

V is TRBV6-6 and J is TRBJ2-3; 7 bases agree with TRBD2. Germline V gene data show CDR1 as MNHNY and CDR2 as SVGAGI (reference sequence). The CDR3 loop spans 16 amino acids. After removal of 8 bases from V and 0 bases from J, the junction contained 11 bases not matched to a gene. DNA of the CDR3: TGTGCCAGCTCCCTGGGGCTAGCGGCTAGCACAGATACGCAGTATTTT. It yields the protein CASSLGLAASTDTQYF.

The chain uses TRBV5-1 and TRBJ1-1; 7 bases map to TRBD1. The CDR3 loop spans 14 amino acids. The germline CDR1 and CDR2 sequences are SGHRS and YFSETQ. V was pared by 7 bases and J by 2 bases, with 8 bases of the junction left unmatched. The chain's CDR3 is CASPLRQGNTEAFF. As DNA, the CDR3 is TGCGCCAGCCCTCTGAGACAGGGTAACACTGAAGCTTTCTTT.

The chain couples TRBV28 to TRBJ1-1; no clear D. Trimming cost V 7 bases and J 6 bases, with 18 bases left between them. The CDR3 is 14 residues long. From germline, CDR1 is MDHEN and CDR2 SYDVKM. Here the CDR3 DNA reads TGTGCCAGCATAGCCAGTTCGGGATCTGCTGAAGCTTTCTTT. Translation: CASIASSGSAEAFF.

This chain uses TRBV6-1 with TRBJ1-6, with 7 nucleotides matching TRBD1. The germline CDR1 and CDR2 sequences are MNHNS and SASEGT. Trimming took 7 bases from V and 6 from J; bases not matched to a gene: 6. The CDR3 length is 14 residues. CDR3 bases: TGTGCCAGCAAATCAGGGGGAAGTAATTCACCCCTCCACTTT. Its translation is CASKSGGSNSPLHF.

The J gene is TRBJ2-3, the V gene TRBV14; D call uncertain. V was shortened by 4 bases and J by 2 bases, with 19 bases between the two germline ends. Germline-derived CDR1 and CDR2 are SGHDN and FVKESK. The CDR3 contains 17 residues. CDR3 in amino acids: CASSLGEIRLVTDTQYF. For the CDR3, the DNA is TGTGCCAGCAGCCTTGGTGAGATCCGGCTAGTCACAGATACGCAGTATTTT.

CDR3 sequence (DNA): TGTGCCAGCTCGCGGACGGGTGAGAGGATCCCCGGGGAGCTGTTTTTT. This codes for CASSRTGERIPGELFF. This chain connects TRBV18 to TRBJ2-2, with no clear D. The CDR3 is made up of 16 amino acids. Germline V gives CDR1 KGHSH, CDR2 LQKENI. V gave up 6 bases and J gave up 6 bases, with 20 bases separating them.

This chain joins TRBV28 and TRBJ1-5; D is perhaps TRBD1 (5 bases). Germline V gives CDR1 MDHEN, CDR2 SYDVKM. The CDR3 loop spans 15 amino acids. The V and J ends lost 2 bases and 4 bases respectively, with 12 bases between them. CDR3 DNA sequence: TGTGCCAGCAGTTTAGTTGGGCAGGGTAATCAGCCCCAGCATTTT. Amino acid sequence: CASSLVGQGNQPQHF.

V and J are TRBV29-1 and TRBJ1-1, with 8 bases fitting TRBD1. Germline trimming cut 7 bases from V and 3 bases from J; bases unmatched to any gene: 10. This CDR3 is 14 amino acids long. CDR1 and CDR2 (germline): SQVTM, ANQGSEA. The CDR3 nucleotides read TGCAGCGCTACAGGGGGGGGCGCCGACACTGAAGCTTTCTTT. Translation gives CSATGGGADTEAFF.

In this sample, this clone turned up a few times. This chain uses TRBV6-1 with TRBJ2-7, with 7 bases fitting TRBD2. Trimming removed 7 bases from V and 1 base from J; junction bases left unmatched: 10. The CDR3 extends over 15 amino acids. In germline, CDR1 is MNHNS, CDR2 SASEGT. The CDR3 protein is CASNWGTSVSYEQYF. CDR3 DNA sequence: TGTGCCAGCAATTGGGGTACTAGCGTATCCTACGAGCAGTACTTC.

This chain's CDR3 is CASSRGAFSYEQYF. In DNA, the CDR3 is TGCGCCAGCAGCCGGGGGGCGTTCTCCTACGAGCAGTACTTC. The V call is TRBV4-3, the J call TRBJ2-7; D assignment may be TRBD1 or TRBD2 (6 bases each). The CDR3 length is 14 residues. Germline V gene lookup returns CDR1 LGHNA and CDR2 YSLEER. Trimming left V 4 bases short and J 0 bases short, with 10 bases between.

This sequence joins TRBV7-9 and TRBJ1-5; 10 nucleotides align to TRBD1. Germline V gene lookup returns CDR1 SEHNR and CDR2 FQNEAQ (reference sequence). The trim removed 5 bases at V and 5 bases at J, leaving 3 bases unmatched. This CDR3 is built from 14 residues. The DNA of the CDR3 is TGTGCCAGCAGCGGGACAGGGGTGCATCAGCCCCAGCATTTT. Its translation: CASSGTGVHQPQHF. Complete variable domain (other parts from reference TRBV7-9 and TRBJ1-5): DTGVSQNPRHKITKRGQNVTFRCDPISEHNRLYWYRQTLGQGPEFLTYFQNEAQLEKSRLLSDRFSAERPKGSFSTLEIQRTEQGDSAMYLCASSGTGVHQPQHFGDGTRLSIL.

This chain uses TRBV4-2 with TRBJ2-1; D is perhaps TRBD2 (5 bases). Trimming took off 4 bases at V and 3 bases at J, with 13 bases between the two ends. The CDR3 contains 15 residues. CDR1 is LGHNA, CDR2 YNFKEQ, per germline. CDR3 amino acids: CASSPERALYNEQFF. The CDR3 nucleotides read TGTGCCAGCAGCCCTGAGAGGGCCCTCTACAATGAGCAGTTCTTC.

The rearrangement uses TRBV29-1 and TRBJ2-3; D is undetermined. This CDR3 spans 13 amino acids. Deletions cut 4 bases from V and 1 base from J, with 9 bases between. Per germline, CDR1 SQVTM and CDR2 ANQGSEA. CDR3 sequence (DNA): TGCAGCGTTGTTGGGTGGGGCACAGATACGCAGTATTTT. Translation gives CSVVGWGTDTQYF.

The V call is TRBV28, the J call TRBJ2-5; 11 bases are shared with TRBD2. The V gene's germline CDR1 is MDHEN and CDR2 SYDVKM. This CDR3 is 15 amino acids long. J gave up 5 bases and V 6 bases, and 8 bases lay outside the gene matches. The CDR3 DNA follows: TGTGCCAGCAGGAGGAGACTAGCGGGATTTGAGACCCAGTACTTC. Residues: CASRRRLAGFETQYF.

This chain joins TRBV6-1 and TRBJ2-1; D gene uncertain. This CDR3 region has 14 residues. Germline values: CDR1 MNHNS, CDR2 SASEGT. V lost 5 bases and J lost 4, with 12 bases in between. The CDR3 nucleotides read TGTGCCAGCAGTAATTCGGACCCGTACAATGAGCAGTTCTTC. Protein: CASSNSDPYNEQFF.

The rearrangement uses TRBV5-4 and TRBJ2-5; unclear D gene. The V end was cut by 1 base, the J end by 2 bases, with 9 bases between. The CDR3 covers 14 residues. The germline V gene encodes CDR1 SGHNT and CDR2 YYREEE (reference sequence). CDR3 in DNA: TGTGCCAGCAGCTTGCATCGGGTTCAAGAGACCCAGTACTTC. Protein sequence: CASSLHRVQETQYF.

J is TRBJ2-1 and V is TRBV6-1, with 8 bases lining up with TRBD2. The CDR3 contains 14 residues. Per germline, CDR1 MNHNS and CDR2 SASEGT. After removal of 6 bases from V and 1 base from J, the junction contained 2 bases not matched to a gene. The CDR3 loop reads CASRASGSYNEQFF. CDR3 coding DNA: TGTGCCAGCAGAGCTAGCGGGTCCTACAATGAGCAGTTCTTC.